This passage covers 16 T cell receptor beta chains from one sample sequenced in a study of CD8 T cells in ankylosing spondylitis. In TCRdb, the 5' RACE reads were re-called with MiXCR into one record per CDR3 protein. This table has fewer than 130,000 distinct CDR3 sequences, 24% appearing once. Specimen: synovial fluid, either unsorted or a sorted T cell fraction (not recorded which). The receptors come from a male donor with ankylosing spondylitis.

The table lists this clonotype with many counts. The chain has TRBV6-1 and TRBJ1-1; D not certain. Per germline, CDR1 MNHNS and CDR2 SASEGT. V gave up 5 bases and J gave up 0 bases, with 13 bases separating them. This CDR3 is built from 15 residues. The CDR3 protein is CASSPDGLMNTEAFF. The DNA of the CDR3 is TGTGCCAGCAGTCCGGACGGCTTAATGAACACTGAAGCTTTCTTT.

The chain recombines TRBV20-1 with TRBJ2-1, with 11 bases that match TRBD1. There are 14 residues in the CDR3. Germline V gene lookup returns CDR1 DFQATT and CDR2 SNEGSKA (reference sequence). This CDR3 reads CRKRTGGIHNEQFF. The CDR3 nucleotides read TGCAGAAAGCGGACAGGGGGCATCCACAATGAGCAGTTCTTC.

The chain joins TRBV20-1 to TRBJ2-4; 8 bases map to TRBD2. The CDR3 loop spans 15 amino acids. After removal of 2 bases from V and 2 bases from J, the junction contained 5 bases not matched to a gene. Germline V gene sequence: CDR1 DFQATT, CDR2 SNEGSKA (reference sequence). The CDR3 nucleotides read TGCAGTGCTAGATACCGGGAGGGGCCCAAAAACATTCAGTACTTC. Residues: CSARYREGPKNIQYF.

This chain joins TRBV2 and TRBJ1-3; D call uncertain. Germline V gene data show CDR1 as SNHLY and CDR2 as FYNNEI. With 7 bases removed from V and 2 bases from J, the gap between germline ends came to 9 bases. The CDR3 totals 13 residues. CDR3 protein: CASKRGTGNTIYF. In nucleotides, the CDR3 is TGTGCCAGCAAGCGGGGAACTGGAAACACCATATATTTT.

This clonotype came up a few times. The rearrangement joins TRBV5-1 to TRBJ2-3; 8 bases align to TRBD1. Germline CDR1 is SGHRS and CDR2 is YFSETQ. Trimming removed 0 bases from V and 4 bases from J; junction bases left unmatched: 7. There are 16 residues in the CDR3. The DNA of the CDR3 is TGCGCCAGCAGCTTGGTAGCAGGGGGCTCGGCAGATACGCAGTATTTT. The encoded protein is CASSLVAGGSADTQYF.

The table lists this clonotype with a few counts. V is TRBV7-2 and J is TRBJ2-1; the D is unclear. The CDR3 runs 14 residues. Germline CDR1 reads SGHTA; CDR2 reads FQGNSA. The V end lost 2 bases, the J end lost 2 bases, and 7 bases lay between the germline ends. CDR3 sequence reads: CASSLIRTYNEQFF. The DNA for the CDR3 is TGTGCCAGCAGCTTAATTCGTACCTACAATGAGCAGTTCTTC.

This clonotype has more than one count but fewer than ten. This chain joins TRBV7-9 and TRBJ2-1; 10 bases match TRBD2. The CDR3 has 16 residues. Per germline, CDR1 SEHNR and CDR2 FQNEAQ (reference sequence). The V gene end was trimmed by 1 base and the J gene end by 5 bases; junction bases not matched to a gene: 5. This chain's CDR3 is CASSLDLAGVNNEQFF. DNA for the CDR3: TGTGCCAGCAGCTTAGACCTAGCGGGAGTGAACAATGAGCAGTTCTTC.

This clonotype was observed a few times. The chain uses TRBV5-1 and TRBJ2-3; possibly TRBD2 for D (6 bases). Trimming cost V 4 bases and J 1 base, with 10 bases left between them. Germline CDR1 is SGHRS and CDR2 is YFSETQ. CDR3 length: 14 amino acids. The DNA for the CDR3 is TGCGCCAGCAGCCTCCAGCGGGGCACAGATACGCAGTATTTT. Translation: CASSLQRGTDTQYF. The whole variable domain, remainder taken from reference TRBV5-1 and TRBJ2-3, is KAGVTQTPRYLIKTRGQQVTLSCSPISGHRSVSWYQQTPGQGLQFLFEYFSETQRNKGNFPGRFSGRQFSNSRSEMNVSTLELGDSALYLCASSLQRGTDTQYFGPGTRLTVL.

This clonotype is medium-sized in the sample. The rearrangement joins TRBV28 to TRBJ2-3; D may be TRBD2 (6 bases). The CDR3 extends over 16 amino acids. V lost 3 bases and J lost 1, with 14 bases in between. From germline, CDR1 is MDHEN and CDR2 SYDVKM. CDR3 sequence (DNA): TGTGCCAGCAGTTTCTCGGGAGTCAGGGGCACAGATACGCAGTATTTT. Amino acids: CASSFSGVRGTDTQYF.

This clonotype was seen at least ten times. V is TRBV9 and J is TRBJ1-4; D might be TRBD1 (6 bases). V lost 7 bases and J 4 bases, leaving 8 bases between the germline ends. Per the germline V gene, CDR1 is SGDLS and CDR2 is YYNGEE. The CDR3 runs to 12 residues. CDR3 sequence (DNA): TGTGCCAGCGGCAGGGGTAATGAAAAACTGTTTTTT. Its translation: CASGRGNEKLFF.

Many counts were recorded for this clonotype. J is TRBJ2-1 and V is TRBV20-1, with a weak D call TRBD2 (5 bases). The CDR3 has 16 amino acids. V shed 1 base and J shed 5 bases, with 18 bases lying between them. CDR1 is DFQATT, CDR2 SNEGSKA, per germline (reference sequence). Here the CDR3 DNA reads TGCAGTGCTAGAGGAGGGAGTCCACGAAGGGACAATGAGCAGTTCTTC. Translation gives CSARGGSPRRDNEQFF.

This clonotype occurred a few times. V is TRBV20-1 and J is TRBJ1-2; 11 bases fit TRBD1. Germline CDR1 reads DFQATT; CDR2 reads SNEGSKA (reference sequence). There are 14 residues in the CDR3. V lost 6 bases to trimming and J lost 3 bases; unmatched junction nucleotides: 6. The CDR3 nucleotides are TGCAGTGCCCGGGACAGGGGGGGATACTATGGCTACACCTTC. This translates into CSARDRGGYYGYTF.

This clonotype was picked up a small number of times. The chain links TRBV7-9 to TRBJ1-5, with D unclear. Germline V CDR1 and CDR2: SEHNR, FQNEAQ (reference sequence). The CDR3 has 15 amino acids. V gave up 5 bases and J gave up 0 bases, with 11 bases separating them. CDR3 residues: CASSAPGLSNQPQHF. CDR3 in DNA: TGTGCCAGCAGCGCACCGGGCCTTAGCAATCAGCCCCAGCATTTT.

This clonotype was seen a handful of times. The CDR3 here is CAISESGQGNQPQHF. The CDR3 nucleotides read TGTGCCATCAGTGAGTCAGGACAGGGGAATCAGCCCCAGCATTTT. V and J are TRBV10-3 and TRBJ1-5; 9 nucleotides agree with TRBD1. This CDR3 contains 15 residues. J was trimmed by 4 bases and V by 0 bases; bases with no gene match: 1. CDR1 and CDR2 from the germline V gene are ENHRY and SYGVKD.

This clonotype was detected ten times or more. In DNA, the CDR3 is TGTGCCAGCAGCCTAGGGGGCTATAAGACCGGGGAGCTGTTTTTT. As protein: CASSLGGYKTGELFF. V gene TRBV7-9 combines with J gene TRBJ2-2; 7 bases are shared with TRBD1. The length of the CDR3 is 15 residues. Germline CDR1 SEHNR, CDR2 FQNEAQ (reference sequence). With V trimmed by 5 bases and J by 5 bases, 8 bases remained unmatched. The full variable domain, with the rest looked up from reference TRBV7-9 and TRBJ2-2, is DTGVSQNPRHKITKRGQNVTFRCDPISEHNRLYWYRQTLGQGPEFLTYFQNEAQLEKSRLLSDRFSAERPKGSFSTLEIQRTEQGDSAMYLCASSLGGYKTGELFFGEGSRLTVL.

There are a few counts of this clonotype. The rearrangement links TRBV7-8 to TRBJ1-5; the D is unclear. Trimming shortened V by 6 bases and J by 6 bases, and 9 bases separated the two germline ends. Germline V gene data show CDR1 as SGHVS and CDR2 as FQNEAQ. CDR3 length: 12 amino acids. The CDR3 is CASSPAGQPQHF. CDR3 nucleotides: TGTGCCAGCAGTCCCGCAGGTCAGCCCCAGCATTTT.